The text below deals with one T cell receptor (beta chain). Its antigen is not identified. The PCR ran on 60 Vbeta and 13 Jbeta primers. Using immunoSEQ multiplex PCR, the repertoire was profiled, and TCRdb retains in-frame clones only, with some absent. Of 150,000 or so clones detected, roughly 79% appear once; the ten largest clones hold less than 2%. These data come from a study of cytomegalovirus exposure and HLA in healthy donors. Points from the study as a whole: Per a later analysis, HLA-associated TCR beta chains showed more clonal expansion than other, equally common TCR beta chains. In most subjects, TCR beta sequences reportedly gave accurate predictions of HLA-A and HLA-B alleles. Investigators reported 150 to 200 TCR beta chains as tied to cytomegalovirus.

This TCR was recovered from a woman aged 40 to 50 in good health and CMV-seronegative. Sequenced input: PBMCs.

CDR3 in DNA: TGTGCCAGCAGTTTAGCCGGCGGTGGCTACACCTTC. Its protein product is CASSLAGGGYTF. The chain links TRBV28 to TRBJ1-2; D uncertain. This CDR3 region has 12 residues. Between the trimmed V and J ends, which lost 2 bases and 7 bases, there was a span of 8 bases. Germline CDR1 is MDHEN and CDR2 is SYDVKM.